This T cell receptor beta chain was sequenced during a study of response to subunit inactivated influenza vaccine. TCRdb used MiXCR to reprocess the RT-PCR reads, holding one entry per CDR3 protein. The sample consists of roughly 650,000 distinct CDR3 sequences, around 15% of them appearing once. Broader study findings: Seasonal influenza vaccination, on each occasion, was suggested by the authors to recruit few new T cells.

The junction had 5 bases not matched to a gene; V was cut back by 1 base and J by 2 bases. The CDR3 consists of 16 residues. The germline V gene has CDR1 SQVTM and CDR2 ANQGSEA. There are a few counts of this clonotype. Antigen unknown. Sequencing was performed on PBMCs from blood, taken around 14 days before vaccination. The chain is built from TRBV29-1 and TRBJ2-2; 9 bases are a match to TRBD2. This receptor was obtained from a man aged 50 to 60 who received an inactivated influenza vaccine. The CDR3 DNA reads as TGCAGCGTTGAAGTGGGACTAGCAGTAAACACCGGGGAGCTGTTTTTT. The encoded protein is CSVEVGLAVNTGELFF.